This entry describes one T cell receptor beta chain. Which antigen it targets is not known. No base-level quality is on record; no much larger clone is a single base apart. TRB repertoires were amplified from 250-500 ng of genomic DNA extracted from blood. The sequencer was an Illumina MiSeq. Multiplex PCR with BIOMED2 TRB-A/B primer pools was used to amplify the TRB rearrangements. Illumina-compatible adapters and 7-nucleotide sample barcodes were attached to the amplicons in two consecutive PCRs. Phusion HS II polymerase was used for all library PCRs. The amplicons were purified from gel with the NucleoSpin Gel and PCR Clean-up kit, measured on Qubit, and then pooled at 3 to 4.5 nM. Amplicon pool quality was checked on an Agilent 2100 Bioanalyzer before Illumina next-generation sequencing. Regarding the original processing steps: MiXCR 3.0.8 with the default MiXCR reference library was used to annotate TRB rearrangements. Non-productive reads and sequences with fewer than 2 reads were removed, and every unique CDR3 nucleotide sequence was treated as one clone. Clonality, diversity, richness and V-J gene usage were calculated in R 3.5.1. GLIPH2 was used for TCR clustering by CDR3 similarity, and generation probabilities were calculated by OLGA. GLIPH2 clusters were kept only if they contained at least four unique TCR clonotypes found in at least three individuals. TCRdb reworked the public reads: Q25 trimming with fastp, MiXCR clone assembly, productive beta chains retained. Rows with one shared CDR3 protein collapse into an entry with the most common genes and DNA. The V and J calls, along with clone size, are taken from TCRdb and not from the paper's own processing. Within this sample are a few thousand distinct CDR3 sequences, with about 25% of them counted one time only. Together, the top ten hold about 20% of the sample.

This entry is derived from a study of T and B cells in COVID-19 patients (dated by TCRdb to the early 2020s). About the study as a whole: In this study, adaptive immunity was profiled in COVID-19 patients who either had active infection or had recovered, using TRB and IGH repertoire sequencing of peripheral blood. A recovered cohort included around 18 patients who provided about 20 samples, and most of these patients had mild to moderate COVID-19 treated on an outpatient basis. In the active-infection cohort, about 65% of the 20 patients were critically ill and required mechanical ventilation or ECMO. As many as 9 follow-up blood samples were taken per patient, and some of the samples covered different disease stages within the same individual. Because samples were available both during active disease and after recovery, two patients were counted in both the recovered and the active cohorts. For the repertoire analyses, the comparison was an age-matched reference group of under 50 healthy donors who were negative for COVID-19 antibodies. Patients in the recovered cohort had a median age of around 31 years, compared with roughly 66 years for patients in the active-infection cohort. In the active-infection cohort, about 90% of the roughly 20 patients had comorbidities linked to unfavorable COVID-19 outcome. The TCR and BCR sequence repository comprised 30 to 45 patients and approximately 72 time points, with over 7 million TCR sequences analysed.

The CDR3 covers 15 residues, taking in both the cysteine and the phenylalanine. Just the 45-base CDR3 DNA is kept, in frame starting at base 1. V is reduced by 1 base and J by 0 bases, leaving a spacing of 7 bases between them. Per the germline V gene (reference sequence), SEHNR is the CDR1 and FQNEAQ is the CDR2. What the authors observed across the whole study: A total of roughly 2,500 exclusive TCR clusters, including over 25 low-pGen clusters, were found in the recovered cohort. The size of the cohort was considered insufficient for assessing HLA contributions to COVID-19 susceptibility or severity. Few blood samples were available from mildly ill patients while symptoms were present, and early samples from severe cases were likewise scarce. The reported TCR clusters were stated to require prospective validation before clinical use. Specific T cell subsets (CD4+/Treg/CD8+) and sorted SARS-CoV-2-responsive or tetramer+ T cells had not yet been sequenced, with those experiments still ongoing. TRBV/TRBJ gene usage was reported as strongly skewed in patients with COVID-19. TRB repertoires were highly clonal in active COVID-19, whereas diversity and richness at recovery rose above healthy donor levels.

Sample: blood. The V and J segments used are TRBV7-9 and TRBJ1-3; the D gene cannot be resolved reliably. This receptor was taken from a human donor with active COVID-19. The DNA sequence is given as TGTGCCAGCAGCTTAGTAGGGAACTCTGGAAACACCATATATTTT. Its translation is CASSLVGNSGNTIYF.